This TCR beta chain is drawn from a study of cytomegalovirus exposure and HLA in healthy donors. Study-wide findings and caveats: An assumption of roughly uniform sequencing depth across donors underlay the presence/absence analyses.

Vbeta (60) and Jbeta (13) primers were used in the PCR. The protocol was immunoSEQ multiplex PCR, while the TCRdb copy is restricted to in-frame clones and leaves out a portion. The data show around 150,000 clones, with roughly 80% seen just once and 7.5% to 9% held by the top ten. Remarks on this clone: Its target is not known.

This TCR was sampled from a male donor in good health and CMV-seropositive. The sample comprised PBMCs.

In DNA, the CDR3 is TGCGCCAGCAGCTTGGAGGTTAGCCCGAGGAATGAGCAGTTCTTC. This sequence encodes CASSLEVSPRNEQFF. The V gene is TRBV5-1, the J gene TRBJ2-1; D uncertain. Germline V gene data show CDR1 as SGHRS and CDR2 as YFSETQ. Trimming took 0 bases from V and 7 from J, leaving 14 bases between them. The CDR3 has 15 residues.